This T cell receptor (beta chain) was identified in a study of blood T cell repertoires in COVID-19 (dated by TCRdb to about 2020). Notes on the research overall: The collaborator samples originated in the United States, Italy and Spain and spanned the acute and convalescent phases of COVID-19. The material from the prospective study consisted of cDNA or gDNA derived from T cells, B-cell-depleted T cells, or PBMCs. HLA class I and class II types, where available, came from metadata supplied by the sample provider rather than from assay-based typing. Nearly every sample came with metadata listing a de-identified subject ID, COVID-19 status, age in years and sex. The repertoires were released in a freely available public database meant as a resource for research on the immune response to SARS-CoV-2. The samples were drawn from two sources: the first 160 participants of the ongoing ImmuneRACE study, and 1,200 or so subjects contributed by 6 global collaborators. The dataset comprised deeply sampled blood TCRbeta repertoires from subjects exposed to, actively infected with, or recovered from COVID-19. Study-wide conclusions, independent of this receptor: Clinical and demographic metadata were provided uncurated, with the amount varying by source and participant.

TCRbeta CDR3 regions were amplified from genomic DNA using the immunoSEQ Assay, a bias-controlled multiplex PCR. The study's own analysis went as follows. Nucleated cell counts per sample were estimated from amplification of reference gene primers within the assay. To quantify the absolute abundance of each unique TCRbeta CDR3 rearrangement, sequence reads were collapsed and filtered. For each sample, productive Simpson clonality was calculated as the square root of Simpson's diversity index across productive rearrangements. What TCRdb holds here is the immuneACCESS table cut down to in-frame rearrangements. Part of the clones is not present; checked against another copy, under half of the missing clones reflect an unresolved V gene, and the others are unexplained. D and trimming were read from the DNA, whereas the V and J calls and clone size are those reported in that table. This sample lists some 270,000 clones; 80% to 85% were detected once. Clones ranked in the top ten supply 3.4% of the sample.

Participants in the prospective study were aged roughly 18 to 89 years, lived in about two dozen United States geographic areas, and enrolled through a virtual design. Cohort assignment in the prospective study relied on participant-reported clinical history from a screening survey and a study questionnaire. ImmuneRACE Cohort 3 recovered participants were defined by two consecutive negative NP/OP PCR tests, healthcare professional clearance, or symptom resolution. Each participant in the prospective study had whole blood, serum and a nasopharyngeal or oropharyngeal swab collected by mobile phlebotomists. Participants in the prospective study had the option to provide additional blood draws and questionnaires over a 2-month period. Blood samples from the prospective study were shipped frozen or at room temperature prior to DNA extraction. V is clipped by 6 bases and J by 9 bases, and the sequence between their germline boundaries is 21 bases long. The CDR3, cysteine through phenylalanine, is 15 amino acids long. Left in the record is the CDR3 DNA by itself, 45 bases read in frame from the first base. The germline V gene provides CDR1 MDHEN and CDR2 SYDVKM.

About this clone: Its target antigen remains unknown. No clone much larger than this one lies a single base away; base qualities are absent.

The sequenced sample was PBMCs or T cells enriched from blood (not recorded which). Recombination linked TRBV28 to TRBJ2-1, and TRBD2 may be the D gene, going by 6 matching bases. The receptor's source is a man aged 45-65 years who had recovered from COVID-19. The CDR3 reads as follows: CASSTTRLGAREQFF. The DNA reads as follows: TGTGCCAGCAGCACAACCAGACTAGGGGCACGTGAGCAGTTCTTC.